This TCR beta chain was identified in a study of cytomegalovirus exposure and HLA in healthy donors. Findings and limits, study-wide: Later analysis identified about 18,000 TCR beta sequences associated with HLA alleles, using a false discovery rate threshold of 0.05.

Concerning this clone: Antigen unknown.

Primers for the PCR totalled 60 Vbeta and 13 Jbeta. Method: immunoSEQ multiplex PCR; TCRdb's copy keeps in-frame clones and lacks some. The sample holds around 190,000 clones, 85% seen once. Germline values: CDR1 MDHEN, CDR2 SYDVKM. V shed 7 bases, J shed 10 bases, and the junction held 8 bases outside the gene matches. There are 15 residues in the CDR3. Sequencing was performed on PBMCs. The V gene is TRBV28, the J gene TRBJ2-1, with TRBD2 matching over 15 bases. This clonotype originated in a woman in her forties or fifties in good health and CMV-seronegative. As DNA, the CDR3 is TGTGCCAGCACCCCGTGGGGGACTAGCGGGAGGGAGCAGTTCTTC. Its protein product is CASTPWGTSGREQFF.